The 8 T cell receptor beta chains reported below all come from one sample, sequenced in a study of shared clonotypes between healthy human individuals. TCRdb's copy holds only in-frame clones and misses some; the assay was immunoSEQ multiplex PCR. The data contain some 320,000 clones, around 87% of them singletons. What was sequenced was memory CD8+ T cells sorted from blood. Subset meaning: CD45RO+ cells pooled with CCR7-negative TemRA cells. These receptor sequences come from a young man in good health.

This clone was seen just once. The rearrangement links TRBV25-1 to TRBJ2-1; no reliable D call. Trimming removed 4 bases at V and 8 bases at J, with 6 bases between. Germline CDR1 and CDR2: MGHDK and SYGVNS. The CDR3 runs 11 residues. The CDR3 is CASSAHYEQFF. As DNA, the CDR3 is TGTGCCAGCAGTGCCCATTATGAGCAGTTCTTC.

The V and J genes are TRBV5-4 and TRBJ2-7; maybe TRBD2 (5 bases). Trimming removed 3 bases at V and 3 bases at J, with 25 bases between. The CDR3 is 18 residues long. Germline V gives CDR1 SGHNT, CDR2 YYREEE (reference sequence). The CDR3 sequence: CASSSSPYLPNGDYEQYF. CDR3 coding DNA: TGTGCCAGCAGCTCCTCTCCCTACCTACCAAACGGGGACTACGAGCAGTACTTC.

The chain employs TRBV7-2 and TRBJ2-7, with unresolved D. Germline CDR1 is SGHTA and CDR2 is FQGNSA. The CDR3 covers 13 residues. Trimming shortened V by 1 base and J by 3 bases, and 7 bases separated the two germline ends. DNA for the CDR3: TGTGCCAGCAGCTTAGACCCAAACTACGAGCAGTACTTC. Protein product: CASSLDPNYEQYF. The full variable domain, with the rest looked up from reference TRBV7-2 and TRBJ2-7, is GAGVSQSPSNKVTEKGKDVELRCDPISGHTALYWYRQSLGQGLEFLIYFQGNSAPDKSGLPSDRFSAERTGGSVSTLTIQRTQQEDSAVYLCASSLDPNYEQYFGPGTRLTVT.

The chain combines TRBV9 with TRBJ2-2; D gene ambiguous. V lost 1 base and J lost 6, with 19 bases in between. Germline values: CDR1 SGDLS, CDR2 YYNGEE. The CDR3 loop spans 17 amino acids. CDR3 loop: CASSVRAPIRLPGELFF. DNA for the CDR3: TGTGCCAGCAGCGTAAGGGCCCCCATAAGGTTGCCCGGGGAGCTGTTTTTT. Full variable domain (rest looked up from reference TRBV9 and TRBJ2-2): DSGVTQTPKHLITATGQRVTLRCSPRSGDLSVYWYQQSLDQGLQFLIQYYNGEERAKGNILERFSAQQFPDLHSELNLSSLELGDSALYFCASSVRAPIRLPGELFFGEGSRLTVL.

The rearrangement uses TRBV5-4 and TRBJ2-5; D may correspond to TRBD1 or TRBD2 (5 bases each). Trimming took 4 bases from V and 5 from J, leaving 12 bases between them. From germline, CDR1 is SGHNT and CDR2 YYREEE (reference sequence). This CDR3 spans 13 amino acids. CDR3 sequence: CASSDWGMETQYF. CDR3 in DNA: TGTGCCAGCAGCGACTGGGGGATGGAGACCCAGTACTTC. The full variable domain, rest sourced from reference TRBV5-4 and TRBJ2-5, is ETGVTQSPTHLIKTRGQQVTLRCSSQSGHNTVSWYQQALGQGPQFIFQYYREEENGRGNFPPRFSGLQFPNYSSELNVNALELDDSALYLCASSDWGMETQYFGPGTRLLVL.

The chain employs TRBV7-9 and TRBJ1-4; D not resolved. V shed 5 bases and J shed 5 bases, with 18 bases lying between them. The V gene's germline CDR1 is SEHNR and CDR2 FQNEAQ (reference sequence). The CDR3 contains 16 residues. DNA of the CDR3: TGTGCCAGCAGCAACGGACGACTTTATCGAAATGAAAAACTGTTTTTT. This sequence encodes CASSNGRLYRNEKLFF.

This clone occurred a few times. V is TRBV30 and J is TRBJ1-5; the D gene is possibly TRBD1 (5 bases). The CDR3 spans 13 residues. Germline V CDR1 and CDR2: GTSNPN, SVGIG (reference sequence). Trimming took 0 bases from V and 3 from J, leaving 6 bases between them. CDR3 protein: CAWSVGANQPQHF. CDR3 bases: TGTGCCTGGAGTGTAGGGGCCAATCAGCCCCAGCATTTT.

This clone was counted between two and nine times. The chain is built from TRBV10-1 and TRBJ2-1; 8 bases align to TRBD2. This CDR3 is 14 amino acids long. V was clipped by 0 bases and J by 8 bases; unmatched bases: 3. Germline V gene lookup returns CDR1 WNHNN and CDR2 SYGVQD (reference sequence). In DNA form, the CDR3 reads TGCGCCAGCAGTGAGTCTTTCGGGAGGGATGAGCAGTTCTTC. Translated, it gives CASSESFGRDEQFF.